One sample yielded the 23 T cell receptor beta chains listed below, sequenced in a study of T cells in Graves' hyperthyroidism and ophthalmopathy. TCR beta CDR3 sequences were amplified from RNA transcripts. The TCR CDR3 first-round RT-PCR relied on the HTBI primer set. TCRdb recomputed calls from the multiplex PCR reads with MiXCR, one row per CDR3 protein. The data show roughly 570,000 distinct CDR3 sequences, around 14% seen once. Material: blood. The receptors shown here come from a woman in her 30s with Graves' hyperthyroidism.

The chain has TRBV6-5 and TRBJ2-7; D unresolved. Trimming pared 2 bases from V and 0 bases from J, leaving 26 bases between. Germline assignment: CDR1 MNHEY and CDR2 SVGAGI. The CDR3 length is 20 residues. The CDR3 DNA follows: TGTGCCAGCAGTTACGGGATCATTCCGGTGCCGGAAGGTGACTCCTACGAGCAGTACTTC. This gives the protein CASSYGIIPVPEGDSYEQYF.

As to this clonotype: Germline is not matched at one junction end, which may reflect a read error. The chain recombines TRBV10-1 with TRBJ2-2; 11 positions agree with TRBD2. CDR3 length: 15 residues. Germline CDR1 WNHNN, CDR2 SYGVQD (reference sequence). CDR3 in amino acids: CASSVLAGGPGEPFF. CDR3 in DNA: TGCGCCAGCAGTGTGCTAGCGGGAGGCCCCGGGGAGCCGTTTTTT.

This clonotype was recorded many times. The V and J genes are TRBV18 and TRBJ2-3, with 7 bases that match TRBD1. The CDR3 is 15 amino acids. Germline values: CDR1 KGHSH, CDR2 LQKENI. V was pared by 3 bases and J by 2 bases, with 5 bases of the junction left unmatched. DNA for the CDR3: TGTGCCAGCTCACCCGTAAGGGGGCCCACAGATACGCAGTATTTT. Its translation is CASSPVRGPTDTQYF.

The rearrangement uses TRBV19 and TRBJ2-7, with TRBD2 matching over 7 bases. The CDR3 contains 14 residues. V was pared by 5 bases and J by 1 base, with 5 bases of the junction left unmatched. CDR1 is LNHDA, CDR2 SQIVND, per germline (reference sequence). The CDR3 protein is CASSRLAKSYEQYF. The CDR3 DNA is TGTGCCAGTAGTCGACTAGCCAAGTCCTACGAGCAGTACTTC.

This clonotype was seen at least ten times. CDR3 DNA: TGTGCCAGCAGTTTTACGGACGGCCACAATGAGCAGTTCTTC. This codes for CASSFTDGHNEQFF. The chain employs TRBV28 and TRBJ2-1; the D is unclear. Trimming pared 3 bases from V and 5 bases from J, leaving 11 bases between. Germline-derived CDR1 and CDR2 are MDHEN and SYDVKM. This CDR3 is 14 amino acids long.

This clonotype was counted at least ten times. The genes are TRBV9 and TRBJ2-3; 12 nucleotides line up with TRBD2. V lost 0 bases and J lost 3; bases outside the gene matches: 5. CDR1 and CDR2 from the germline V gene are SGDLS and YYNGEE. The CDR3 sequence is 17 residues long. This chain's CDR3 is CASSVGLAGDATDTQYF. The DNA of the CDR3 is TGTGCCAGCAGCGTAGGACTAGCGGGAGATGCAACAGATACGCAGTATTTT.

Notes on this clonotype: A much larger clone differs from this one at a single base, so this may be a read error. The rearrangement uses TRBV6-9 and TRBJ2-5; the D gene is possibly TRBD1 (6 bases). V was cut by 4 bases and J by 2 bases, with 23 bases left in between. From germline, CDR1 is MNHGY and CDR2 SVAAGI. This CDR3 has 18 residues. The CDR3 coding sequence is TGTGCCAGCAGTTCCGGGGCAGGGGTCCCTATCGGGCAAGAGACCCAGTACTTC. The encoded protein is CASSSGAGVPIGQETQYF.

This clonotype was detected ten times or more. The chain combines TRBV5-1 with TRBJ2-3; tentatively, D is TRBD2 (6 bases). CDR3 length: 14 residues. The V end was cut by 4 bases, the J end by 6 bases, with 15 bases between. Germline loops: CDR1 SGHRS, CDR2 YFSETQ. The CDR3 coding sequence is TGCGCCAGCAGCGTAGGGACTGAAAGGGATACGCAGTATTTT. Translated, it gives CASSVGTERDTQYF.

This clonotype showed up just a few times. The rearrangement uses TRBV10-1 and TRBJ2-2; 12 nucleotides match TRBD1. The junction had 13 bases not matched to a gene; V was cut back by 5 bases and J by 6 bases. This CDR3 region has 18 residues. Germline lookup yields CDR1 WNHNN and CDR2 SYGVQD (reference sequence). Here the CDR3 DNA reads TGCGCCAGCAGTTTCACCGGGACAGGGGGCGGAAAGTCCGGGGAGCTGTTTTTT. It translates to CASSFTGTGGGKSGELFF.

This rearrangement joins TRBV29-1 to TRBJ1-5; D is perhaps TRBD1 (6 bases). This CDR3 spans 13 amino acids. Germline loops: CDR1 SQVTM, CDR2 ANQGSEA. The ends were cut back, 4 bases at V and 9 bases at J, with 16 bases in the middle. This CDR3 is CSVVMTGGGPQHF. In DNA form, the CDR3 reads TGCAGCGTTGTGATGACAGGTGGGGGGCCCCAGCATTTT. Full variable domain (rest looked up from reference TRBV29-1 and TRBJ1-5): SAVISQKPSRDICQRGTSLTIQCQVDSQVTMMFWYRQQPGQSLTLIATANQGSEATYESGFVIDKFPISRPNLTFSTLTVSNMSPEDSSIYLCSVVMTGGGPQHFGDGTRLSIL.

This clonotype was detected ten times or more. The gene calls are TRBV7-2 and TRBJ2-2; D remains ambiguous. Trimming stripped 0 bases from V and 5 bases from J, with 4 bases between. This CDR3 region has 13 residues. Germline lookup yields CDR1 SGHTA and CDR2 FQGNSA. CDR3 region: CASSLAITGELFF. The DNA of the CDR3 is TGTGCCAGCAGCTTAGCGATTACCGGGGAGCTGTTTTTT.

This clonotype showed up just a few times. The chain links TRBV4-3 to TRBJ1-1, with 9 bases aligning to TRBD1. Trimming at V came to 4 bases and at J to 3 bases, leaving 3 bases not matched to a gene. This CDR3 contains 14 residues. Germline V lookup: CDR1 LGHNA, CDR2 YSLEER. For the CDR3, the DNA is TGCGCCAGCAGCCGACAGGGGGGGTACACTGAAGCTTTCTTT. Translating gives CASSRQGGYTEAFF.

Ten or more counts support this clonotype. This chain connects TRBV27 to TRBJ1-2, with TRBD1 identical over 9 bases. The J segment lost 4 bases and the V segment lost 6 bases, leaving 6 bases of the junction unmatched. The CDR3 is 14 amino acids. Germline values: CDR1 MNHEY, CDR2 SMNVEV (reference sequence). The CDR3 here is CASRSPGQGYGYTF. The CDR3 nucleotides read TGTGCCAGCAGGTCGCCGGGACAGGGCTATGGCTACACCTTC.

The chain has TRBV20-1 and TRBJ2-3; 11 bases fit TRBD2. The CDR3 sequence is 15 residues long. The germline gives CDR1 DFQATT, CDR2 SNEGSKA (reference sequence). After removal of 6 bases from V and 0 bases from J, the junction contained 5 bases not matched to a gene. CDR3 bases: TGCAGTGCCTTAGCGGGAGGGATTAGCACAGATACGCAGTATTTT. The encoded protein is CSALAGGISTDTQYF.

This clonotype occurred a few times. This sequence joins TRBV24-1 and TRBJ2-3; D is unclear. Germline-derived CDR1 and CDR2 are KGHDR and SFDVKD. The CDR3 extends over 14 amino acids. V was pared by 5 bases and J by 2 bases, with 10 bases between. As DNA, the CDR3 is TGTGCCACCAGTGCCACAAACAACACAGATACGCAGTATTTT. It yields the protein CATSATNNTDTQYF.

The sample holds a few counts of this clonotype. V and J are TRBV7-9 and TRBJ1-1; D remains ambiguous. The V end was cut by 1 base, the J end by 3 bases, with 12 bases between. The CDR3 length is 15 residues. CDR1 and CDR2 from the germline V gene are SEHNR and FQNEAQ (reference sequence). CDR3 region: CASSLVAEADTEAFF. The CDR3 DNA follows: TGTGCCAGCAGCTTAGTGGCAGAGGCGGACACTGAAGCTTTCTTT.

This clonotype was counted at least ten times. The chain uses TRBV7-2 and TRBJ2-7, with 14 bases lining up with TRBD2. The CDR3 covers 16 residues. Germline trimming cut 1 base from V and 4 bases from J; bases unmatched to any gene: 3. Per the germline V gene, CDR1 is SGHTA and CDR2 is FQGNSA. The CDR3 nucleotides read TGTGCCAGCAGCTTAGAGGGACTAGCGGGAGTATACGAGCAGTACTTC. It encodes CASSLEGLAGVYEQYF.

In this sample, this clonotype turned up a few times. The chain links TRBV5-8 to TRBJ2-7; tentatively, D is TRBD2 (8 bases). Per germline, CDR1 SGHTS and CDR2 YDEGEE. CDR3 length: 15 amino acids. The ends were cut back, 4 bases at V and 2 bases at J, with 16 bases in the middle. CDR3 in amino acids: CASSPYSGTAYEQYF. The CDR3 DNA sequence: TGTGCCAGCAGCCCATATAGCGGGACAGCCTACGAGCAGTACTTC. The full variable domain, with the rest looked up from reference TRBV5-8 and TRBJ2-7, is EAGVTQSPTHLIKTRGQQATLRCSPISGHTSVYWYQQALGLGLQFLLWYDEGEERNRGNFPPRFSGRQFPNYSSELNVNALELEDSALYLCASSPYSGTAYEQYFGPGTRLTVT.

In this sample, this clonotype turned up many times. The rearrangement uses TRBV19 and TRBJ2-1; D possibly corresponds to TRBD1 (5 bases). Germline V CDR1 and CDR2: LNHDA, SQIVND (reference sequence). The CDR3 consists of 17 residues. The ends were cut back, 1 base at V and 4 bases at J, with 17 bases in the middle. The CDR3 reads CASSIVPRNQGYNEQFF. The DNA for the CDR3 is TGTGCCAGTAGTATAGTCCCCCGCAACCAGGGTTACAATGAGCAGTTCTTC. The entire variable domain, with the rest obtained from reference TRBV19 and TRBJ2-1, is as follows: DGGITQSPKYLFRKEGQNVTLSCEQNLNHDAMYWYRQDPGQGLRLIYYSQIVNDFQKGDIAEGYSVSREKKESFPLTVTSAQKNPTAFYLCASSIVPRNQGYNEQFFGPGTRLTVL.

This clonotype was observed a few times. The chain employs TRBV7-9 and TRBJ2-7; 9 nucleotides match TRBD1. Per germline, CDR1 SEHNR and CDR2 FQNEAQ (reference sequence). This CDR3 contains 13 residues. V lost 5 bases, J lost 5 bases, and 4 bases stayed unmatched. The CDR3 DNA reads as TGTGCCAGCAGCCCCCGGACAGGGGACGAGCAGTACTTC. Its translation: CASSPRTGDEQYF.

This clonotype was observed many times. The chain carries TRBV30 and TRBJ1-1; perhaps TRBD1 as D (5 bases). CDR1 is GTSNPN and CDR2 is SVGIG in the germline V gene (reference sequence). The CDR3 has 11 residues. Written as DNA, the CDR3 is TGTGCTCTGGGGGAGGGCACTGAAGCTTTCTTT. It codes for CALGEGTEAFF.

The V and J genes are TRBV27 and TRBJ2-3, with 9 bases fitting TRBD2. V trimming: 1 base; J trimming: 0 bases; junction bases outside the gene matches: 5. Germline lookup yields CDR1 MNHEY and CDR2 SMNVEV (reference sequence). CDR3 length: 17 amino acids. The CDR3 DNA reads as TGTGCCAGCAGTTTATACGCGGGAGGGGGCAGCACAGATACGCAGTATTTT. It is translated as CASSLYAGGGSTDTQYF.

This clonotype was recorded a few times. The chain combines TRBV3-1 with TRBJ1-1; 7 nucleotides line up with TRBD1. Germline V gives CDR1 LGHDT, CDR2 YNNKEL (reference sequence). The CDR3 sequence is 17 residues long. J gave up 2 bases and V 6 bases, and 15 bases lay outside the gene matches. CDR3 sequence: CASRGRQGRNLNTEAFF. In DNA, the CDR3 is TGTGCCAGCAGAGGGAGACAGGGTCGCAACTTAAACACTGAAGCTTTCTTT.